This TCR beta chain was obtained from a study of human T cells and chemical hapten exposure. Overall study context: Skin of the upper inner arm, roughly 2 cm by roughly 2 cm, received 2% DPC for sensitization.

Study-wide findings and caveats: TCRs at high frequency, those above 1 in 1000, did not change with DPC sensitization.

This clonotype has a handful of counts. The antigen remains unidentified. Germline loops: CDR1 SGHTA, CDR2 FQGTGA. V trimming: 5 bases; J trimming: 4 bases; junction bases outside the gene matches: 9. The CDR3 sequence is 15 residues long. Time point reported: patch test 1, 2 weeks after DPC sensitization. Treatment of the sample: therapeutic diphenylcyclopropenone sensitization with weekly scalp DPC. TCRdb re-analysed the RACE reads in MiXCR, keeping a single row per CDR3 protein. The repertoire has around 100,000 distinct CDR3 sequences, more than 9.5% of them found once; the top ten carry under 4.5%.

This chain links TRBV7-3 with TRBJ2-3; 7 positions agree with TRBD2. Sequencing used whole blood, obtained in connection with sensitization to the hapten diphenylcyclopropenone (DPC). This clonotype was obtained from a woman aged 35 to 49 with alopecia areata. Some clones in this sample may be carry-over from other donors' samples. CDR3 nucleotides: TGTGCCAGCAGCCCAGGGACTACAAACTCAGATACGCAGTATTTT. Encoded protein: CASSPGTTNSDTQYF.